The present TCR beta chain was sequenced within a study of T-cell memory formation after mild COVID-19. TCRdb re-analysed the 5' RACE reads in MiXCR, keeping a single row per CDR3 protein. The sample holds about half a million distinct CDR3 sequences; 15% to 20% are singletons and the top ten take roughly an eighth. Germline V CDR1 and CDR2: SGHAT, FQNNGV. This CDR3 spans 16 amino acids. With 4 bases removed from V and 1 base from J, the gap between germline ends came to 15 bases. This clonotype came up a few times. The antigen remains undetermined. Study-wide points: Clones that contracted from day 15 to 85 had balanced CD4/CD8; later expanders were CD4+ biased.

This TCR derives from an adult woman who had mild COVID-19 (a few samples of this study predate the infection). Cell type and time point are not known. Specimen: PBMCs or a T cell subset sorted from them (not recorded which). This chain links TRBV11-2 with TRBJ2-3; D is possibly TRBD2 (7 bases). The DNA for the CDR3 is TGTGCCAGCAGCTCGATAGGGGGGGCTGGCACAGATACGCAGTATTTT. It codes for CASSSIGGAGTDTQYF.